These 24 T cell receptor beta chains originate from one sample sequenced in a study of a mutant IDH1 vaccine in newly diagnosed glioma. Produced via immunoSEQ multiplex PCR; TCRdb's table is partial and in-frame only. This sample has about 68,000 clones, with around 82% found just once. No cognate antigen is known for these TCRs. The time point is: week 35, safety follow-up. Topical imiquimod accompanied each vaccine dose, which consisted of 300 ug of mutant IDH1 20-mer peptide. This specimen consisted of PBMCs, obtained from a glioma patient whose treatment included an IDH1 peptide vaccine. Source of these receptors: a man younger than 30 with glioma.

This clone was seen a handful of times. V is TRBV28 and J is TRBJ1-1; D is unresolved. The germline gives CDR1 MDHEN, CDR2 SYDVKM. There are 15 residues in the CDR3. V was trimmed by 7 bases and J by 8 bases, leaving 23 bases between them. The CDR3 reads CASTDRGIRTGEAFF. Written as DNA, the CDR3 is TGTGCCAGCACCGACCGTGGAATTCGGACGGGAGAAGCTTTCTTT. Based on the CDR3 plus reference TRBV28 and TRBJ1-1, the full variable domain is DVKVTQSSRYLVKRTGEKVFLECVQDMDHENMFWYRQDPGLGLRLIYFSYDVKMKEKGDIPEGYSVSREKKERFSLILESASTNQTSMYLCASTDRGIRTGEAFFGQGTRLTVV.

The chain uses TRBV30 and TRBJ1-4; possible D gene TRBD1, 6 bases. Trimming stripped 0 bases from V and 7 bases from J, with 33 bases between. The CDR3 totals 21 residues. Germline lookup yields CDR1 GTSNPN and CDR2 SVGIG (reference sequence). The CDR3 coding sequence is TGTGCCTGGAGTGTACATCGGCGTATCGAGAAACTACAGGGCATGGGTGAAAAACTGTTTTTT. Translated, it gives CAWSVHRRIEKLQGMGEKLFF. The full variable domain, completed using reference TRBV30 and TRBJ1-4, is SQTIHQWPATLVQPVGSPLSLECTVEGTSNPNLYWYRQAAGRGLQLLFYSVGIGQISSEVPQNLSASRPQDRQFILSSKKLLLSDSGFYLCAWSVHRRIEKLQGMGEKLFFGSGTQLSVL.

The chain has TRBV6-5 and TRBJ2-5; D remains ambiguous. CDR1 and CDR2 (germline): MNHEY, SVGAGI. CDR3 length equals 15 residues. Trimming removed 2 bases from V and 5 bases from J, with 15 bases in between. The CDR3 region has the DNA TGTGCCAGCAGTTACGTGAATGGGGAAGGGGAGACCCAGTACTTC. It specifies CASSYVNGEGETQYF.

The rearrangement links TRBV2 to TRBJ2-7; D is perhaps TRBD2 (6 bases). Germline lookup yields CDR1 SNHLY and CDR2 FYNNEI. Trimming left V 8 bases short and J 4 bases short, with 12 bases between. The CDR3 covers 12 residues. The CDR3 coding sequence is TGTGCCAGCCTGAAGGAGGGGTACGAGCAGTACTTC. Residues: CASLKEGYEQYF.

This clone came up a few times. This rearrangement joins TRBV28 to TRBJ1-2; 7 bases line up with TRBD1. J was trimmed by 2 bases and V by 2 bases; bases with no gene match: 2. This CDR3 has 14 amino acids. Looked up from germline, CDR1 is MDHEN and CDR2 is SYDVKM. In nucleotides, the CDR3 is TGTGCCAGCAGTTTACGACAGGGAAACTATGGCTACACCTTC. Amino acid sequence: CASSLRQGNYGYTF.

The gene calls are TRBV29-1 and TRBJ2-7, with no clear D. Germline lookup yields CDR1 SQVTM and CDR2 ANQGSEA. The V end was cut by 5 bases, the J end by 1 base, with 6 bases between. The CDR3 is made up of 11 amino acids. Here the CDR3 reads CSVSRSYEQYF. CDR3 DNA: TGCAGCGTTTCTAGGTCCTACGAGCAGTACTTC.

The chain recombines TRBV2 with TRBJ2-7; D gene ambiguous. The length of the CDR3 is 10 residues. The V and J ends lost 4 bases and 4 bases respectively, with 2 bases between them. The germline CDR1 and CDR2 sequences are SNHLY and FYNNEI. The CDR3 DNA sequence: TGTGCCAGCAGTGGGTACGAGCAGTACTTC. Its protein product is CASSGYEQYF. The full variable domain, rest sourced from reference TRBV2 and TRBJ2-7, is EPEVTQTPSHQVTQMGQEVILRCVPISNHLYFYWYRQILGQKVEFLVSFYNNEISEKSEIFDDQFSVERPDGSNFTLKIRSTKLEDSAMYFCASSGYEQYFGPGTRLTVT.

CDR3 DNA: TGTGCCAGCAGCCAGGGGTGGCATCCGGAGTACTTC. Translated, it gives CASSQGWHPEYF. The gene calls are TRBV6-5 and TRBJ2-7; tentative D call: TRBD1 (6 bases). Trimming took 6 bases from V and 11 from J, leaving 17 bases between them. CDR1 is MNHEY and CDR2 is SVGAGI in the germline V gene. The CDR3 consists of 12 residues.

The chain links TRBV14 to TRBJ2-3; D uncertain. The CDR3 runs to 17 residues. Germline values: CDR1 SGHDN, CDR2 FVKESK. Trimming left V 1 base short and J 5 bases short, with 19 bases between. The CDR3 sequence is CASSQVGPVGPGDTQYF. In nucleotides, the CDR3 is TGTGCCAGCAGCCAAGTTGGGCCAGTTGGGCCGGGAGATACGCAGTATTTT.

The chain is built from TRBV18 and TRBJ1-2; TRBD1 might be the D (5 bases). V was pared by 3 bases and J by 5 bases, with 10 bases between. Germline V gives CDR1 KGHSH, CDR2 LQKENI. The CDR3 consists of 13 residues. CDR3 sequence: CASSPLDIYGYTF. The CDR3 coding sequence is TGTGCCAGCTCACCTTTGGACATTTATGGCTACACCTTC.

This clone came up once. The J gene is TRBJ1-2, the V gene TRBV27; D might be TRBD1 (5 bases). The germline V and J ends were trimmed by 2 bases and 10 bases, with 14 bases remaining between them. The CDR3 runs 13 residues. Germline V lookup: CDR1 MNHEY, CDR2 SMNVEV (reference sequence). The CDR3 DNA follows: TGTGCCAGCAGTTTAGTGGTGGGGGTGGACTACACCTTC. This gives the protein CASSLVVGVDYTF.

This chain connects TRBV29-1 to TRBJ1-4; D is unresolved. The CDR3 runs to 12 residues. V was cut by 7 bases and J by 7 bases, with 13 bases left in between. Germline-derived CDR1 and CDR2 are SQVTM and ANQGSEA. CDR3 protein: CSGKDHAEKLFF. CDR3 sequence (DNA): TGCAGCGGGAAGGACCACGCTGAAAAACTGTTTTTT.

This sequence joins TRBV6-5 and TRBJ2-1; TRBD1 is a possible D gene (5 bases). The CDR3 has 15 residues. Trimming pared 0 bases from V and 7 bases from J, leaving 13 bases between. Germline CDR1 is MNHEY and CDR2 is SVGAGI. The chain's CDR3 is CASSYSGRVGNEQFF. CDR3 nucleotide sequence: TGTGCCAGCAGTTACTCGGGCAGGGTCGGAAATGAGCAGTTCTTC.

This clone was seen a few times. The rearrangement links TRBV19 to TRBJ1-1, with 10 bases identical to TRBD1. Germline-derived CDR1 and CDR2 are LNHDA and SQIVND (reference sequence). This CDR3 contains 17 residues. The V gene end was trimmed by 5 bases and the J gene end by 3 bases; junction bases not matched to a gene: 12. DNA for the CDR3: TGTGCCAGTAGTTTGACAGGGGGCGTGAGATATGACACTGAAGCTTTCTTT. It specifies CASSLTGGVRYDTEAFF.

This clone showed up just a few times. The chain combines TRBV11-2 with TRBJ2-7; TRBD2 is a possible D gene (6 bases). The CDR3 covers 14 residues. Trimming took off 5 bases at V and 6 bases at J, with 17 bases between the two ends. The germline CDR1 and CDR2 sequences are SGHAT and FQNNGV. DNA for the CDR3: TGTGCCAGCAGCGAAGCGGGCGAGGGGCGCGAGCAGTACTTC. Translation: CASSEAGEGREQYF.

V is TRBV9 and J is TRBJ2-4, with D perhaps TRBD1 (5 bases). The CDR3 loop spans 14 amino acids. The V end lost 0 bases, the J end lost 9 bases, and 13 bases lay between the germline ends. The germline CDR1 and CDR2 sequences are SGDLS and YYNGEE. CDR3 region: CASSVGQSKGIQYF. CDR3 sequence (DNA): TGTGCCAGCAGCGTAGGACAGTCCAAGGGCATTCAGTACTTC.

The V call is TRBV19, the J call TRBJ2-6; either TRBD1 or TRBD2 may fit D (5 bases each). Trimming took 4 bases from V and 0 from J, leaving 16 bases between them. CDR1 and CDR2 from the germline V gene are LNHDA and SQIVND (reference sequence). The CDR3 has 18 amino acids. CDR3 sequence (DNA): TGTGCCAGTAGTAAAACCGCCAGGGACCGCTCTGGGGCCAACGTCCTGACTTTC. Protein product: CASSKTARDRSGANVLTF.

The chain combines TRBV30 with TRBJ2-2, with D unresolved. V lost 0 bases and J 2 bases, leaving 7 bases between the germline ends. The CDR3 spans 14 residues. Germline CDR1 reads GTSNPN; CDR2 reads SVGIG (reference sequence). The CDR3 sequence is CAWSVGTNTGELFF. The CDR3 DNA reads as TGTGCCTGGAGTGTGGGCACAAACACCGGGGAGCTGTTTTTT.

The chain employs TRBV7-8 and TRBJ2-2, with a tentative D call TRBD1 (6 bases). The CDR3 runs to 16 residues. Germline CDR1 and CDR2: SGHVS and FQNEAQ. The V gene lost 5 bases and the J gene lost 0 bases, with 13 bases spanning the gap. CDR3 bases: TGTGCCAGCAGCCCCTGGACAGAAACGAACACCGGGGAGCTGTTTTTT. Translating gives CASSPWTETNTGELFF.

V gene TRBV4-1 combines with J gene TRBJ2-4; 11 nucleotides line up with TRBD2. The CDR3 runs 14 residues. Trimming cost V 0 bases and J 12 bases; bases outside gene matches: 4. Per germline, CDR1 MGHRA and CDR2 YSYEKL. This CDR3 is CASSQDQLAGAQYF. The CDR3 coding sequence is TGCGCCAGCAGCCAAGATCAACTAGCGGGGGCTCAGTACTTC.

The rearrangement links TRBV30 to TRBJ2-7, with 9 nucleotides matching TRBD1. J gave up 2 bases and V 0 bases, and 11 bases lay outside the gene matches. The germline gives CDR1 GTSNPN, CDR2 SVGIG (reference sequence). This CDR3 spans 17 amino acids. The CDR3 region has the DNA TGTGCCTGGAGTGTACATTCGGGGACAGGGAGACCCTACGAGCAGTACTTC. It specifies CAWSVHSGTGRPYEQYF.

This chain connects TRBV19 to TRBJ1-4, with D tentatively TRBD1 (6 bases). The germline V gene encodes CDR1 LNHDA and CDR2 SQIVND (reference sequence). The CDR3 loop spans 15 amino acids. V lost 4 bases and J lost 0, with 9 bases in between. For the CDR3, the DNA is TGTGCCAGTAGTAGAGGGGGAGCAACTAATGAAAAACTGTTTTTT. Translating it yields CASSRGGATNEKLFF.

This clone was seen more than once but under ten times. The genes are TRBV6-4 and TRBJ2-3, with D possibly being TRBD1 or TRBD2 (6 bases each). Looked up from germline, CDR1 is MRHNA and CDR2 is SNTAGT. V was trimmed by 5 bases and J by 1 base, leaving 16 bases between them. The CDR3 contains 16 residues. The CDR3 DNA reads as TGTGCCAGCAGTTTACAACAGGGCGGGGGCACAGATACGCAGTATTTT. It codes for CASSLQQGGGTDTQYF.

The chain recombines TRBV9 with TRBJ1-1, with a tentative D call TRBD1 (6 bases). This CDR3 is built from 13 residues. Germline V CDR1 and CDR2: SGDLS, YYNGEE. Trimming cost V 4 bases and J 2 bases, with 9 bases left between them. The CDR3, as DNA: TGTGCCAGCAGCTTGGACAGAAACACTGAAGCTTTCTTT. It specifies CASSLDRNTEAFF.